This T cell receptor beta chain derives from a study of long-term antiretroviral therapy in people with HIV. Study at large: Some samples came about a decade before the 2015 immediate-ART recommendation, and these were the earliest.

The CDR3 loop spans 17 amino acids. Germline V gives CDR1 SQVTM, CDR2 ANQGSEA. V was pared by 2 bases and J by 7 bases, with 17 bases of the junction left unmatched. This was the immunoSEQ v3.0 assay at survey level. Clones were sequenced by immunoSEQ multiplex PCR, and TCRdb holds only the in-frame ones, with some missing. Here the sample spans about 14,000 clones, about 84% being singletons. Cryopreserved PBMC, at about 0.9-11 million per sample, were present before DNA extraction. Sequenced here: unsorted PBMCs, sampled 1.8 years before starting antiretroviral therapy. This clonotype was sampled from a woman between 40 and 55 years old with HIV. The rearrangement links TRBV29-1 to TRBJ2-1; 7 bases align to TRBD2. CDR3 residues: CSVEPRPISGSFNEQFF. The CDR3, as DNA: TGCAGCGTTGAACCTCGACCCATTAGCGGGTCGTTTAATGAGCAGTTCTTC.